Listed below are T cell receptor beta chains from one sample, sequenced in a study of T cell repertoires in aging, cancer and after chemotherapy. TCRdb re-called the multiplex PCR reads with MiXCR, one entry per CDR3 protein. The sample records roughly 3,500 distinct CDR3 sequences, 45% being singletons. Sample: blood. The receptors shown here come from a human donor with a solid tumor. The CDR3 runs from the conserved cysteine through the conserved F or W. The order of the fields is clone size, D gene, J gene, V gene, CDR3 DNA, CDR3 protein. D genes are given only for firm matches. Part of the rows lack a size; the others show once, few, many or a class for expanded clones.

- | - | TRBJ1-1 | TRBV6-2/TRBV6-3 | TGTGCCAGCAGTCTCATGAACACTGAAGCTTTCTTT | CASSLMNTEAFF
- | - | TRBJ2-7 | TRBV20-1 | TGCAGTGCTTCACGGACAGCTTCCTCCTACGAGCAGTACTTC | CSASRTASSYEQYF
large | TRBD1 | TRBJ1-3 | TRBV29-1 | TGCAGCGCTTGGACAGGGATAAGTGGAAACACCATATATTTT | CSAWTGISGNTIYF
- | - | TRBJ1-4 | TRBV7-7 | TGTGCTAGCAGCCCTATGACAACTAATGAAAAACTGTTTTTT | CASSPMTTNEKLFF
few | TRBD1 | TRBJ1-2 | TRBV6-5 | TGTGCCAGCCGAACAGGGGGCGCCTATGGCTACACCTTC | CASRTGGAYGYTF
- | TRBD1 | TRBJ1-4 | TRBV20-1 | TGCAGTGCTCAGGGGGCGGGGAATGAAAAACTGTTTTTT | CSAQGAGNEKLFF
- | - | TRBJ2-7 | TRBV7-2 | TGTGCCACAAAAAATTCCTACGAGCAGTACTTC | CATKNSYEQYF
- | - | TRBJ1-1 | TRBV27 | TGTGCCAGCAGGGAGAACTTGAACACTGAAGCTTTCTTT | CASRENLNTEAFF
- | - | TRBJ1-1 | TRBV12-3/TRBV12-4 | TGTGCCACCAGAGGGGGGGCGGATGCCGGAGCTTTCTTT | CATRGGADAGAFF
- | TRBD1 | TRBJ1-2 | TRBV30 | TGTGCCTGGACCGCGGGACAGGGGACCTATGGCTACACCTTC | CAWTAGQGTYGYTF